This TCR beta chain was identified in a study of cytomegalovirus exposure and HLA in healthy donors. This CDR3 comprises 14 residues. V was pared by 2 bases and J by 0 bases, with 8 bases between. Germline CDR1 reads ENHRY; CDR2 reads SYGVKD. To note about this clone: The same CDR3 also results from other DNA sequences found in this sample.

Use of 60 Vbeta and 13 Jbeta primers characterized the PCR. Method: immunoSEQ multiplex PCR; TCRdb's copy keeps in-frame clones and lacks some. The sample includes roughly 190,000 clones, around 79% of them seen just once. The TCR was taken from a woman aged 45 to 65 in good health and CMV-seronegative. This chain links TRBV10-3 with TRBJ2-7; a possible D gene is TRBD1 (5 bases). Sequencing input: PBMCs. CDR3 loop: CAISETGSSYEQYF. Here the CDR3 DNA reads TGTGCCATCAGTGAGACAGGTAGCTCCTACGAGCAGTACTTC.